One and the same sample provided the 24 T cell receptor beta chains below, sequenced in a study of blood T cell repertoires in COVID-19. The protocol was immunoSEQ multiplex PCR, while the TCRdb copy is restricted to in-frame clones and leaves out a portion. There are some 110,000 clones in the sample; roughly four fifths occur only once, and approximately 9% lies in the top ten. The sequencing sample was made of peripheral blood. The receptors come from a woman in her 70s with acute or convalescent COVID-19.

V is TRBV12-3 or TRBV12-4 and J is TRBJ1-1, with D hard to call. The V and J ends lost 2 bases and 4 bases respectively, with 8 bases between them. The CDR3 sequence is 13 residues long. DNA for the CDR3: TGTGCCAGCAGTTTACTCGGGGTCACTGAAGCTTTCTTT. Translation: CASSLLGVTEAFF.

The chain couples TRBV2 to TRBJ2-1, with TRBD2 identical over 11 bases. With V trimmed by 4 bases and J by 8 bases, 7 bases remained unmatched. Per the germline V gene, CDR1 is SNHLY and CDR2 is FYNNEI. The CDR3 runs to 15 residues. The DNA for the CDR3 is TGTGCCAGCAGTGGGACTAGCGGGTATATCGATGAGCAGTTCTTC. This gives the protein CASSGTSGYIDEQFF.

The chain is built from TRBV28 and TRBJ1-1; D is unresolved. Germline V lookup: CDR1 MDHEN, CDR2 SYDVKM. The CDR3 length is 17 residues. V lost 1 base and J lost 4, with 19 bases in between. CDR3 residues: CASSLFVRGRRSTEAFF. The CDR3 nucleotides are TGTGCCAGCAGTTTATTTGTAAGAGGGCGGCGGAGCACTGAAGCTTTCTTT.

The gene calls are TRBV29-1 and TRBJ2-3; TRBD2 is a possible D gene (5 bases). Germline V gene data show CDR1 as SQVTM and CDR2 as ANQGSEA. The CDR3 is 17 residues long. V was trimmed by 3 bases and J by 0 bases, leaving 19 bases between them. CDR3 sequence: CSVDGLSERDSTDTQYF. The CDR3 DNA reads as TGCAGCGTTGACGGCCTTTCGGAGAGGGATAGCACAGATACGCAGTATTTT.

The gene calls are TRBV6-2 or TRBV6-3 and TRBJ2-7, with TRBD1 matching 8 bases. This CDR3 comprises 14 residues. In germline, CDR1 is MNHEY, CDR2 SVGEGT. V was pared by 4 bases and J by 2 bases, with 4 bases of the junction left unmatched. The CDR3 region is CASSFDRGTYEQYF. The DNA for the CDR3 is TGTGCCAGCAGTTTTGACAGGGGAACCTACGAGCAGTACTTC.

V gene TRBV18 combines with J gene TRBJ1-1; no reliable D call. V was shortened by 1 base and J by 0 bases, with 12 bases between the two germline ends. The CDR3 runs to 16 residues. Per the germline V gene, CDR1 is KGHSH and CDR2 is LQKENI. The CDR3 loop is CASSPRTRVMNTEAFF. The CDR3 nucleotides are TGTGCCAGCTCACCACGAACGCGGGTAATGAACACTGAAGCTTTCTTT.

This chain links TRBV5-1 with TRBJ2-7; 7 nucleotides line up with TRBD2. In germline, CDR1 is SGHRS, CDR2 YFSETQ. The CDR3 sequence is 12 residues long. Trimming cost V 7 bases and J 7 bases; bases outside gene matches: 8. CDR3 coding DNA: TGCGCCAGCTCTAGCGGCGTCTCGGAGCAGTACTTC. Encoded protein: CASSSGVSEQYF.

V usage is TRBV6-8 and J usage is TRBJ1-2; D gene unclear. Germline V CDR1 and CDR2: MNHGY, SAAAGT. The CDR3 contains 14 residues. Trimming stripped 2 bases from V and 4 bases from J, with 11 bases between. The CDR3 spells CASSYPPGLYGYTF. The CDR3 region has the DNA TGTGCCAGCAGTTACCCCCCAGGACTCTATGGCTACACCTTC.

CDR3 sequence reads: CASSYSRQTNTGELFF. The CDR3 bases are TGTGCCAGCAGTTACTCGAGGCAGACGAACACCGGGGAGCTGTTTTTT. The chain combines TRBV6-5 with TRBJ2-2; D call uncertain. CDR1 is MNHEY, CDR2 SVGAGI, per germline. V was cut by 0 bases and J by 0 bases, with 8 bases left in between. The CDR3 consists of 16 residues.

The chain uses TRBV5-6 and TRBJ1-1; D unclear. CDR1 is SGHDT and CDR2 is YYEEEE in the germline V gene. V lost 3 bases, J lost 1 base, and 7 bases lay in between. This CDR3 comprises 13 residues. CDR3 sequence reads: CASSWAENTEAFF. CDR3 sequence (DNA): TGTGCCAGCAGCTGGGCAGAGAACACTGAAGCTTTCTTT.

The chain links TRBV29-1 to TRBJ1-2; TRBD1 agrees at 9 bases. The CDR3 sequence is 13 residues long. V dropped 4 bases and J dropped 3; count of bases not matched to a gene: 3. Germline CDR1 reads SQVTM; CDR2 reads ANQGSEA. CDR3 sequence: CSVAGQGYYGYTF. For the CDR3, the DNA is TGCAGCGTTGCGGGACAGGGTTACTATGGCTACACCTTC.

This clone was observed once. The gene calls are TRBV15 and TRBJ1-6; TRBD1 aligns across 10 bases. Unmatched junction bases numbered 4, after V lost 5 bases and J lost 3 bases. The length of the CDR3 is 16 residues. From germline, CDR1 is LNHNV and CDR2 YYDKDF (reference sequence). CDR3 in DNA: TGTGCCACCAGCCGTGGGGACAGGGGCTATAATTCACCCCTCCACTTT. Its translation: CATSRGDRGYNSPLHF. Variable domain in full (rest from reference TRBV15 and TRBJ1-6): DAMVIQNPRYQVTQFGKPVTLSCSQTLNHNVMYWYQQKSSQAPKLLFHYYDKDFNNEADTPDNFQSRRPNTSFCFLDIRSPGLGDTAMYLCATSRGDRGYNSPLHFGNGTRLTVT.

This chain links TRBV11-2 with TRBJ2-5, with a weak D call TRBD2 (6 bases). Germline CDR1 is SGHAT and CDR2 is FQNNGV. Deletions cut 4 bases from V and 2 bases from J, with 20 bases between. The CDR3 runs to 17 residues. The DNA of the CDR3 is TGTGCCAGCAGCTCCCGGGGGATTAGCGGAGCACAAGAGACCCAGTACTTC. This codes for CASSSRGISGAQETQYF.

This chain links TRBV28 with TRBJ2-5, with a tentative D call TRBD2 (5 bases). This CDR3 comprises 15 residues. Germline V gene lookup returns CDR1 MDHEN and CDR2 SYDVKM. With 5 bases removed from V and 0 bases from J, the gap between germline ends came to 13 bases. In nucleotides, the CDR3 is TGTGCCAGCAGTACCTCCCTCGGGAACCAAGAGACCCAGTACTTC. It is translated as CASSTSLGNQETQYF.

V is TRBV2 and J is TRBJ2-7, with TRBD1 matching 9 bases. V gave up 8 bases and J gave up 3 bases; unmatched junction bases: 11. The CDR3 has 15 amino acids. CDR1 and CDR2 (germline): SNHLY, FYNNEI. This chain's CDR3 is CASRPPGQGFYEQYF. CDR3 nucleotide sequence: TGTGCCAGCCGACCCCCGGGACAGGGTTTCTACGAGCAGTACTTC.

The chain has TRBV5-5 and TRBJ2-2; 9 bases are shared with TRBD1. Germline values: CDR1 SGHKS, CDR2 YYEKEE (reference sequence). The CDR3 totals 15 residues. V shed 1 base, J shed 5 bases, and the junction held 3 bases outside the gene matches. The CDR3: CASSLRTGETGELFF. CDR3 coding DNA: TGTGCCAGCAGCTTGCGGACAGGGGAAACCGGGGAGCTGTTTTTT.

This clone has just one count. The J gene is TRBJ2-7, the V gene TRBV4-1; D unclear. V lost 4 bases and J lost 0, with 10 bases in between. The CDR3 extends over 14 amino acids. CDR1 is MGHRA, CDR2 YSYEKL, per germline. Here the CDR3 DNA reads TGCGCCAGCAGCCCGATTGCGAGCTCCTACGAGCAGTACTTC. Amino acids: CASSPIASSYEQYF.

The chain recombines TRBV4-3 with TRBJ1-2; 8 positions agree with TRBD1. Germline-derived CDR1 and CDR2 are LGHNA and YSLEER. The J segment lost 6 bases and the V segment lost 3 bases, leaving 6 bases of the junction unmatched. CDR3 length: 14 amino acids. The DNA for the CDR3 is TGCGCCAGCAGCCATACAGGGGGGGTGGATGGCTACACCTTC. Protein sequence: CASSHTGGVDGYTF.

The V and J genes are TRBV7-9 and TRBJ2-7, with TRBD1 matching over 7 bases. The CDR3 contains 16 residues. V trimming: 4 bases; J trimming: 0 bases; junction bases outside the gene matches: 9. Germline assignment: CDR1 SEHNR and CDR2 FQNEAQ (reference sequence). CDR3: CASSSTPGQSSYEQYF. The DNA for the CDR3 is TGTGCCAGCAGCTCCACCCCGGGACAGAGCTCCTACGAGCAGTACTTC.

This clone was recorded only once. V is TRBV19 and J is TRBJ1-5, with TRBD1 matching 8 bases. The germline gives CDR1 LNHDA, CDR2 SQIVND (reference sequence). V shed 5 bases and J 2 bases; nucleotides not matched to a gene: 5. This CDR3 has 15 amino acids. Written as DNA, the CDR3 is TGTGCCAGTAGTGCTCTGACAGGGGGCAATCAGCCCCAGCATTTT. It encodes CASSALTGGNQPQHF.

J is TRBJ1-1 and V is TRBV19, with 8 bases lining up with TRBD1. The V gene end was trimmed by 11 bases and the J gene end by 1 base; junction bases not matched to a gene: 6. Per the germline V gene, CDR1 is LNHDA and CDR2 is SQIVND (reference sequence). This CDR3 has 13 amino acids. DNA for the CDR3: TGTGCCGCCCGACAGGGGCAGAACACTGAAGCTTTCTTT. Protein: CAARQGQNTEAFF. The full variable domain, in which reference TRBV19 and TRBJ1-1 provide the parts outside the CDR3, is DGGITQSPKYLFRKEGQNVTLSCEQNLNHDAMYWYRQDPGQGLRLIYYSQIVNDFQKGDIAEGYSVSREKKESFPLTVTSAQKNPTAFYLCAARQGQNTEAFFGQGTRLTVV.

The V and J genes are TRBV12-3 or TRBV12-4 and TRBJ1-1; D gene uncertain. The V and J ends lost 3 bases and 6 bases respectively, with 11 bases between them. The CDR3 length is 13 residues. CDR3 protein: CASSLAGRAEAFF. The CDR3 DNA reads TGTGCCAGCAGTTTGGCGGGGAGGGCTGAAGCTTTCTTT.

The chain uses TRBV4-3 and TRBJ2-7, with a possible D match to TRBD2 (5 bases). Germline lookup yields CDR1 LGHNA and CDR2 YSLEER. V lost 0 bases, J lost 3 bases, and 9 bases lay in between. The CDR3 has 14 residues. CDR3 in amino acids: CASSQELDFYEQYF. CDR3 sequence (DNA): TGCGCCAGCAGCCAAGAATTGGACTTCTACGAGCAGTACTTC.

The CDR3 DNA is TGTGCCAGCAGTTACCTTTTCTCCGGGACAGGGTCGAATAATGAAAAACTGTTTTTT. Its protein is CASSYLFSGTGSNNEKLFF. The rearrangement links TRBV6-2 or TRBV6-3 to TRBJ1-4; 9 nucleotides match TRBD1. Germline-derived CDR1 and CDR2 are MNHEY and SVGEGT. Trimming removed 2 bases from V and 4 bases from J; junction bases left unmatched: 14. The CDR3 length is 19 residues.